One T cell receptor beta chain is described in this entry. This record belongs to a study of blood T cell repertoires in COVID-19. The table came from immunoSEQ multiplex PCR; TCRdb's copy has only in-frame clones and leaves some out. The sample yields some 200,000 clones, 65% to 90% seen once. Germline CDR1 and CDR2: ENHRY and SYGVKD. The CDR3 consists of 14 residues. With 9 bases removed from V and 4 bases from J, the gap between germline ends came to 16 bases. The origin of this receptor is an elderly man with acute or convalescent COVID-19. The chain uses TRBV10-3 and TRBJ2-1; D possibly corresponds to TRBD1 (7 bases). The sequenced material came from peripheral blood. This CDR3 is CAIGTAGGYNEQFF. The CDR3 nucleotides are TGTGCCATTGGGACGGCAGGGGGGTACAATGAGCAGTTCTTC.